These 8 T cell receptor beta chains came from one sample sequenced in a study of CD8+CD57+ T cells in acquired aplastic anemia. The TCR beta profiling, which covered VDJ combination and CDR3 sequence, was carried out using genomic DNA as the template. TCRdb passed the reads through MiXCR, listing each CDR3 protein once. The sample comprises roughly 180,000 distinct CDR3 sequences, 40% to 55% of which are singletons, and approximately 2.9% rests with the top ten. Specimen: sorted CD4+, CD8+, or CD8+CD57+ T cells (not recorded which) from PBMCs. The receptor source for this set is a human donor in good health.

This clonotype was observed a handful of times. This sequence joins TRBV20-1 and TRBJ1-2; tentative D call: TRBD1 (5 bases). The V gene's germline CDR1 is DFQATT and CDR2 SNEGSKA (reference sequence). This CDR3 spans 11 amino acids. The V end was cut by 3 bases, the J end by 7 bases, with 9 bases between. The CDR3 DNA sequence: TGCAGTGCTAGCCCGGGGGTTGGCTACACCTTC. Encoded protein: CSASPGVGYTF.

This clonotype was seen ten or more times. The J gene is TRBJ2-1, the V gene TRBV14; D tentatively reads TRBD1 or TRBD2 (6 bases each). The CDR3 sequence is 14 residues long. Germline CDR1 SGHDN, CDR2 FVKESK. Trimming took 5 bases from V and 5 from J, leaving 13 bases between them. The CDR3 spells CASSWWGAHNEQFF. CDR3 sequence (DNA): TGTGCCAGCAGCTGGTGGGGGGCCCACAATGAGCAGTTCTTC.

Within the sample, this clonotype is medium-sized. This chain uses TRBV2 with TRBJ1-6; D is undetermined. The CDR3 is made up of 13 amino acids. CDR1 SNHLY and CDR2 FYNNEI come from the germline V gene. V lost 7 bases to trimming and J lost 10 bases, with 14 bases between them. CDR3 protein: CASMFQARSPLHF. The CDR3 nucleotides read TGTGCCAGCATGTTCCAGGCTCGATCACCCCTCCACTTT.

In the case of this clonotype: A junction end diverges from the germline sequence, so it may reflect a read error. This chain links TRBV7-6 with TRBJ2-6, with a tentative D call TRBD2 (5 bases). This CDR3 has 15 amino acids. Germline V gene lookup returns CDR1 SGHVS and CDR2 FNYEAQ. This CDR3 is CASSSGDAGVNVLTF. As DNA, the CDR3 is TGTGCCAGCAGTTCCGGTGATGCCGGGGTCAACGTCCTGACTTTC.

As DNA, the CDR3 is TGTGCCAGCAGCATGACAGGGACGTCTTACGAGCAGTACTTC. Protein sequence: CASSMTGTSYEQYF. The chain has TRBV14 and TRBJ2-7; 7 nucleotides align to TRBD1. The trim removed 5 bases at V and 4 bases at J, leaving 8 bases unmatched. The CDR3 sequence is 14 residues long. Germline V gene sequence: CDR1 SGHDN, CDR2 FVKESK.

This clonotype was detected a few times. This may stem from a read error, because a much larger clone lies one nucleotide away. V is TRBV5-1 and J is TRBJ2-7; D uncertain. CDR3 size: 12 residues. CDR1 and CDR2 (germline): SGHRS, YFSETQ. The CDR3 region is CAGSLVLGEQYF. CDR3 coding DNA: TGCGCCGGCAGCTTGGTCCTCGGGGAGCAGTACTTC.

This clonotype showed up many times. The gene calls are TRBV5-8 and TRBJ2-5; weak D call: TRBD1 (5 bases). CDR3 length equals 16 residues. Trimming pared 4 bases from V and 1 base from J, leaving 17 bases between. Germline assignment: CDR1 SGHTS and CDR2 YDEGEE. The CDR3 protein is CASSRGRGTFQETQYF. The CDR3 bases are TGTGCCAGCAGCAGGGGAAGGGGTACCTTCCAAGAGACCCAGTACTTC.

This clonotype was counted once. J is TRBJ2-7 and V is TRBV9; 12 bases line up with TRBD1. J lost 3 bases, V lost 4 bases, and 5 bases had no gene match. The CDR3 totals 15 residues. From germline, CDR1 is SGDLS and CDR2 YYNGEE. CDR3 amino acids: CASSNRDRGLYEQYF. The CDR3 DNA is TGTGCCAGCAGCAACCGGGACAGGGGGCTCTACGAGCAGTACTTC.